This T cell receptor beta chain appears in the sequencing data of a study of CD8 T cells in Susac syndrome. RNA, at about 0.45 to 1 ug, was reverse transcribed with random hexamers. The TCR beta CDR3 was amplified by immunoSEQ multiplex PCR across 54 Vbeta, 13 Jbeta. MiXCR was run by TCRdb on the immunoSEQ multiplex PCR reads, yielding one entry per CDR3 protein. The sample consists of 150,000 or so distinct CDR3 sequences, roughly 94% of them appearing once. Sequencing targeted TCR beta in T cells from blood (CD8+ and CD4+). It was negative isolation that provided the CD8+ and CD4+ T cells, whereas TEMRA cells were enriched by FACS. The TCR was taken from a human donor with multiple sclerosis. Input material: CD8+ T cells from PBMCs.

The CDR3 DNA reads as TGTGCCAGCAGTCCGGGGCTTGAGCAGTACTTC. Protein product: CASSPGLEQYF. The rearrangement joins TRBV25-1 to TRBJ2-7, with D possibly called TRBD1 or TRBD2 (5 bases each). V gave up 5 bases and J gave up 7 bases, with 9 bases separating them. Per germline, CDR1 MGHDK and CDR2 SYGVNS. The CDR3 contains 11 residues.